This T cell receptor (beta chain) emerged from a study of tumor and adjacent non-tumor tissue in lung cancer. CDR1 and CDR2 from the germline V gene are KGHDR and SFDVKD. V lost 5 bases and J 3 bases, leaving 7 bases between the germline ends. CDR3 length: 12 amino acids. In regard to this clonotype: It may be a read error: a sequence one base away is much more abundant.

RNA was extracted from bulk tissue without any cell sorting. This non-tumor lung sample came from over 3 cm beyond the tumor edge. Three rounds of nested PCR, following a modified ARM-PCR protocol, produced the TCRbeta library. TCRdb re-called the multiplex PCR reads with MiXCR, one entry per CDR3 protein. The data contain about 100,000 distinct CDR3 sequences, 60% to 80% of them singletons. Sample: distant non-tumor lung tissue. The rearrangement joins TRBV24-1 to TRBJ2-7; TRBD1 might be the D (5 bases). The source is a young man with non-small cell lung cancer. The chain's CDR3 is CATSGGNYEQYF. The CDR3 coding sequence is TGTGCCACCAGTGGGGGCAACTACGAGCAGTACTTC.